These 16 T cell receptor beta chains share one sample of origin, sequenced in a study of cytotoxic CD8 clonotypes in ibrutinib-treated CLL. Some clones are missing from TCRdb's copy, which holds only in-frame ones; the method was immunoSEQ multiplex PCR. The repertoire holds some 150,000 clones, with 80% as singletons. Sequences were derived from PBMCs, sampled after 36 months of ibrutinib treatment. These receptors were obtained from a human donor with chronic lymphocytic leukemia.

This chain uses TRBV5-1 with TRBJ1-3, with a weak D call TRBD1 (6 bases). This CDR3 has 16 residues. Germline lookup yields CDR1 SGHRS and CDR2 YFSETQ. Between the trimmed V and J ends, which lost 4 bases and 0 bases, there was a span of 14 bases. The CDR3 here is CASSPRGQSSGNTIYF. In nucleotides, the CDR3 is TGCGCCAGCAGCCCCCGGGGACAAAGCTCTGGAAACACCATATATTTT.

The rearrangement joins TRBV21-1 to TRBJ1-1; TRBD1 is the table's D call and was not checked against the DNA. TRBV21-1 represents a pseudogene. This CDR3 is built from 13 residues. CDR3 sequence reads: CANLAGLNTEAFF. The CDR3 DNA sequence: TGTGCCAACCTGGCAGGGTTGAACACTGAAGCTTTCTTT.

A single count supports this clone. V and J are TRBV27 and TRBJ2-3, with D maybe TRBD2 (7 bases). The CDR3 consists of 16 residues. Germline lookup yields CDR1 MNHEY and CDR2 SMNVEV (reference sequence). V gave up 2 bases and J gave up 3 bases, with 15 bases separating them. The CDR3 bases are TGTGCCAGCAGTTTAGGGGGGGCCCATCTTACAGATACGCAGTATTTT. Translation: CASSLGGAHLTDTQYF.

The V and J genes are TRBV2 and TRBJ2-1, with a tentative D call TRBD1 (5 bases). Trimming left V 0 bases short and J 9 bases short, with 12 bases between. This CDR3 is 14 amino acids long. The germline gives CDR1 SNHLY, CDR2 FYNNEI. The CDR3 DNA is TGTGCCAGCAGTGAAGCGCAAAGGGGCGGTGAGCAGTTCTTC. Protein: CASSEAQRGGEQFF.

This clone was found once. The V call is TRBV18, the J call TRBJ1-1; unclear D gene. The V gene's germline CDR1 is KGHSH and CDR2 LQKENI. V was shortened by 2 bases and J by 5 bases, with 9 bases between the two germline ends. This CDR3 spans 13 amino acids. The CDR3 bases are TGTGCCAGCTCACCAGCGACAAGGACTGAAGCTTTCTTT. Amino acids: CASSPATRTEAFF.

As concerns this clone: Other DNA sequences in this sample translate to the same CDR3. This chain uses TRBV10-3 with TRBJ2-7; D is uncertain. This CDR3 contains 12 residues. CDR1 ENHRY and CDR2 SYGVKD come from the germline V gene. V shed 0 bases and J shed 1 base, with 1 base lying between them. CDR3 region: CAISESSYEQYF. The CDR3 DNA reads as TGTGCCATCAGTGAGTCTTCCTACGAGCAGTACTTC.

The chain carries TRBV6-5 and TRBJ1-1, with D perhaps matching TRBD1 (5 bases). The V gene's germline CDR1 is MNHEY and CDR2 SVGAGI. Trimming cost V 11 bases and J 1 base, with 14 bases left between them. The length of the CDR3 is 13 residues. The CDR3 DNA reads TGTGCCGTTAGGGGTTTGGGGAACACTGAAGCTTTCTTT. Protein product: CAVRGLGNTEAFF.

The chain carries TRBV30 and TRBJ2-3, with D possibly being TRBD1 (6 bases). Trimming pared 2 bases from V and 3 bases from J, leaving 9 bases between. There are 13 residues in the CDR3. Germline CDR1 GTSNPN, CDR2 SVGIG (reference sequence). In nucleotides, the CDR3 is TGTGCCTGGAGTTTAACAGGGACAGATACGCAGTATTTT. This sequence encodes CAWSLTGTDTQYF.

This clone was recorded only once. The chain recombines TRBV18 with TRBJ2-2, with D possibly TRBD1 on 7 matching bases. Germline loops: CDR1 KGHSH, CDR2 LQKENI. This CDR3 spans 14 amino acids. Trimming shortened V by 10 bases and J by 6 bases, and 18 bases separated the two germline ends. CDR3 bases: TGTGCCACCGGCGGACCCAGGGGGGCCGGGGAGCTGTTTTTT. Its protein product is CATGGPRGAGELFF.

The DNA of the CDR3 is TGTGCCAGCAGCGTCGGCAGGGGGTTGGGCGGCTACACCTTC. This encodes CASSVGRGLGGYTF. The chain joins TRBV9 to TRBJ1-2; 7 positions agree with TRBD1. Germline V lookup: CDR1 SGDLS, CDR2 YYNGEE. J was trimmed by 8 bases and V by 2 bases; bases with no gene match: 9. This CDR3 comprises 14 residues.

CDR3 nucleotides: TGTGCCAGCAGTTACTCGGGACGGCCGAACACTGAAGCTTTCTTT. Protein: CASSYSGRPNTEAFF. The chain joins TRBV6-5 to TRBJ1-1, with D maybe TRBD1 (5 bases). Germline V gene sequence: CDR1 MNHEY, CDR2 SVGAGI. V lost 0 bases to trimming and J lost 1 base, with 9 bases between them. There are 15 residues in the CDR3.

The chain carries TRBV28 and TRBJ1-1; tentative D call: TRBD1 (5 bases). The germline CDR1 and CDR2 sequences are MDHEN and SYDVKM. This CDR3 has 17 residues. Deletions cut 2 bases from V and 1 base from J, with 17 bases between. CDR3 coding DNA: TGTGCCAGCAGTTTACCCCTTTGGCTAGGACAGAACACTGAAGCTTTCTTT. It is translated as CASSLPLWLGQNTEAFF. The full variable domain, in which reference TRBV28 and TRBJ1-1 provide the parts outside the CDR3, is DVKVTQSSRYLVKRTGEKVFLECVQDMDHENMFWYRQDPGLGLRLIYFSYDVKMKEKGDIPEGYSVSREKKERFSLILESASTNQTSMYLCASSLPLWLGQNTEAFFGQGTRLTVV.

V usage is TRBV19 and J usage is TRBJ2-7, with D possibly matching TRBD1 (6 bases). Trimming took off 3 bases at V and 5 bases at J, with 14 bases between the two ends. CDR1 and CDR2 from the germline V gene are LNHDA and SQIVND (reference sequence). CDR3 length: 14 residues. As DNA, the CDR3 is TGTGCCAGTAGTATTGGGCAGGGGTTCGACGAGCAGTACTTC. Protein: CASSIGQGFDEQYF.

The CDR3 loop reads CAISESTSGRSEQYF. The CDR3 DNA follows: TGTGCCATCAGTGAGTCGACTAGCGGGAGGAGTGAGCAGTACTTC. The chain has TRBV10-3 and TRBJ2-7; 13 bases map to TRBD2. The germline V gene has CDR1 ENHRY and CDR2 SYGVKD. The CDR3 runs to 15 residues. With 0 bases clipped from V and 7 bases from J, the junction kept 3 bases outside the gene matches.

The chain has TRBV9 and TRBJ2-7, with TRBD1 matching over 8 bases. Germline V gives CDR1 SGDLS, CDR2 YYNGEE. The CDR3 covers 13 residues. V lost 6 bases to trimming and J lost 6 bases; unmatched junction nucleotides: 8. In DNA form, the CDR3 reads TGTGCCAGCAATCCGACAGGGGAGGTCGAGCAGTACTTC. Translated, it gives CASNPTGEVEQYF. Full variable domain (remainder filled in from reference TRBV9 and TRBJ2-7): DSGVTQTPKHLITATGQRVTLRCSPRSGDLSVYWYQQSLDQGLQFLIQYYNGEERAKGNILERFSAQQFPDLHSELNLSSLELGDSALYFCASNPTGEVEQYFGPGTRLTVT.

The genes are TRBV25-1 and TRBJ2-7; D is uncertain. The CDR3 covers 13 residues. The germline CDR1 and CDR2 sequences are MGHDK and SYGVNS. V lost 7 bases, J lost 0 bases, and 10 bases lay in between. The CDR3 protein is CASTPSSSYEQYF. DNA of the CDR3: TGTGCCAGCACGCCGTCGAGCTCCTACGAGCAGTACTTC.